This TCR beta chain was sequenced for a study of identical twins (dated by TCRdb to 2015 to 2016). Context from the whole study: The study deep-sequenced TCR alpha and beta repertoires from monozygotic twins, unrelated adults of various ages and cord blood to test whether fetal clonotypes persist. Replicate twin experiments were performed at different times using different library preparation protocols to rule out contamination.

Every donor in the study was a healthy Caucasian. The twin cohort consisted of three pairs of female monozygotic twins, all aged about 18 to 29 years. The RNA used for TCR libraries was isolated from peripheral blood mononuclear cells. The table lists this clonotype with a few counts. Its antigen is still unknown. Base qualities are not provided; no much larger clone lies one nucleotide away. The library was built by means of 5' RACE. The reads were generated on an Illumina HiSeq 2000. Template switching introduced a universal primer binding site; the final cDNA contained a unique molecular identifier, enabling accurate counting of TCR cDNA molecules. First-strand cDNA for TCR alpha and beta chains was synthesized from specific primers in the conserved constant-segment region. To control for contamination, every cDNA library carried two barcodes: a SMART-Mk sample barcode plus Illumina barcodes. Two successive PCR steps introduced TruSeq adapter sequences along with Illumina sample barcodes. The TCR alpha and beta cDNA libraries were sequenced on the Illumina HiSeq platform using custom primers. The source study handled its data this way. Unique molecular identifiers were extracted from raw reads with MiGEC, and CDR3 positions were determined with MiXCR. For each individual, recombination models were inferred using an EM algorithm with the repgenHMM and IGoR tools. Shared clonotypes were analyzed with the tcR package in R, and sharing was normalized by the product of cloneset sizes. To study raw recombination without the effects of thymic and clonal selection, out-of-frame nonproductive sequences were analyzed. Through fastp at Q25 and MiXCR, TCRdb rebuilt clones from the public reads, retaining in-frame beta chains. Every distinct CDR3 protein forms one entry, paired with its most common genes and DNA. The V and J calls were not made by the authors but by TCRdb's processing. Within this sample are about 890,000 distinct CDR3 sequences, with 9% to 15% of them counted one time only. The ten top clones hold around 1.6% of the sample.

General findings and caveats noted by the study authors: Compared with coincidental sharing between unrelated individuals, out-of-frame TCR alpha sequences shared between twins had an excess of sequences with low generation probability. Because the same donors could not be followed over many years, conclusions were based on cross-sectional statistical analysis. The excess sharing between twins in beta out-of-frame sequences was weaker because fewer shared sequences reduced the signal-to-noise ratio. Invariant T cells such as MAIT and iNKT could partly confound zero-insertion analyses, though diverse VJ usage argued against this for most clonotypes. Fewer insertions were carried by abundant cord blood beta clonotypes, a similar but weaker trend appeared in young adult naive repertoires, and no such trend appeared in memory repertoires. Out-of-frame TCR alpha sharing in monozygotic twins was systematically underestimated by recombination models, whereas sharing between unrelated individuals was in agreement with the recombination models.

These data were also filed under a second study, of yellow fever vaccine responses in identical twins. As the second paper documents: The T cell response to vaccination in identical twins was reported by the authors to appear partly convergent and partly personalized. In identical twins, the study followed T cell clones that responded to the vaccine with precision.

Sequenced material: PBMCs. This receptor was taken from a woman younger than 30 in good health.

The DNA sequence reads TGTGCCATCAGGGGGCAGGGAGGGAACACTGAAGCTTTCTTT. Its protein is CAIRGQGGNTEAFF. The rearrangement combines TRBV10-3 with TRBJ1-1, with a tentative D gene TRBD1 over 5 matching bases. The CDR3 covers 14 residues, taking in both the cysteine and the phenylalanine. Just the 42-base CDR3 DNA is kept, in frame starting at base 1. CDR1 and CDR2 are read off the germline V gene as ENHRY and SYGVKD. V is pared back by 6 bases and J by 1 base, with 12 bases lying between the germline termini.